Following are 5 T cell receptor beta chains from one sample sequenced in a study of blood T cell repertoires in COVID-19. Data came from immunoSEQ multiplex PCR; TCRdb stores just in-frame clones and leaves some out. The sample has about 170,000 clones, 70% to 90% seen once. Source material: PBMCs or T cells enriched from blood (not recorded which). Receptors originate from a woman aged 18-29 years who had recovered from COVID-19.

The chain uses TRBV2 and TRBJ2-2; D might be TRBD2 (5 bases). The CDR3 covers 13 residues. Germline V gene lookup returns CDR1 SNHLY and CDR2 FYNNEI. Trimming shortened V by 6 bases and J by 5 bases, and 10 bases separated the two germline ends. This CDR3 is CASRREQTGELFF. The DNA of the CDR3 is TGTGCCAGCAGGAGGGAACAGACCGGGGAGCTGTTTTTT.

The chain uses TRBV27 and TRBJ2-1, with 9 bases that match TRBD2. Trimming removed 7 bases from V and 4 bases from J; junction bases left unmatched: 14. Germline values: CDR1 MNHEY, CDR2 SMNVEV (reference sequence). The CDR3 totals 17 residues. The CDR3 here is CASTFRSQTSGYNEQFF. The CDR3 DNA reads TGTGCCAGCACGTTCCGGAGCCAGACTAGCGGATACAATGAGCAGTTCTTC.

The V call is TRBV11-2, the J call TRBJ2-1, with D perhaps matching TRBD2 (6 bases). Trimming pared 5 bases from V and 2 bases from J, leaving 19 bases between. This CDR3 contains 17 residues. Germline loops: CDR1 SGHAT, CDR2 FQNNGV. The CDR3: CASSPRGVADPYNEQFF. In DNA, the CDR3 is TGTGCCAGCAGCCCGCGTGGGGTAGCGGATCCCTACAATGAGCAGTTCTTC.

This chain links TRBV6-2 or TRBV6-3 with TRBJ2-7, with a weak D call TRBD2 (6 bases). Germline V lookup: CDR1 MNHEY, CDR2 SVGEGT. The length of the CDR3 is 13 residues. V was clipped by 4 bases and J by 2 bases, with 9 bases between them. In nucleotides, the CDR3 is TGTGCCAGCAGTTTAGCGGCAACCTACGAGCAGTACTTC. Residues: CASSLAATYEQYF.

The chain uses TRBV10-2 and TRBJ2-7; D unresolved. The CDR3 sequence is 13 residues long. Germline V gene sequence: CDR1 WSHSY, CDR2 SAAADI. V was cut by 0 bases and J by 0 bases, with 3 bases left in between. Written as DNA, the CDR3 is TGCGCCAGCAGTGAGTCCCTCTCCTACGAGCAGTACTTC. Translated, it gives CASSESLSYEQYF.